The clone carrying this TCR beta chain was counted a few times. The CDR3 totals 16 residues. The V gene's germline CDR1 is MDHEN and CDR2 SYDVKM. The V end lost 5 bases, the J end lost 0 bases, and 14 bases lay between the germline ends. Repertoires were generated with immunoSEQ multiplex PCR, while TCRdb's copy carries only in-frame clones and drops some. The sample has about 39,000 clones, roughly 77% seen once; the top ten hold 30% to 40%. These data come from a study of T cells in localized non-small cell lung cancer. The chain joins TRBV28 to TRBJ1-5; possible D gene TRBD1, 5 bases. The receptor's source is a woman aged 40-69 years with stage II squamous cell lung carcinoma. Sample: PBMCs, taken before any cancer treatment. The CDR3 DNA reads TGTGCCAGCAGTCCGTCGACAGTTTATAGCAATCAGCCCCAGCATTTT. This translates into CASSPSTVYSNQPQHF.